Listed here are 17 T cell receptor beta chains from one sample, sequenced in a study of blood T cell repertoires in COVID-19 (TCRdb year 2020). Library prep was done by the immunoSEQ multiplex PCR assay. This is the immuneACCESS table as TCRdb keeps it, with only in-frame sequences that have V and J called. A part of the clones is gone; compared with another copy, unresolved V genes explain less than half, and the rest is unexplained. This sample comprises over 25,000 clones, 75% to 90% of them detected only once. The ten most abundant clones make up over 9% of the sample. Sequencing was done on a sample of peripheral blood. The receptors come from a man in his sixties with acute or convalescent COVID-19.

The count of this clone is one. The chain links TRBV18 to TRBJ1-1, with TRBD1 identical over 8 bases. The CDR3 is 14 residues long. The V and J ends lost 2 bases and 5 bases, in that order; junction bases with no gene match: 4. CDR1 KGHSH and CDR2 LQKENI come from the germline V gene. The CDR3: CASSPSTGGTEAFF. The CDR3 nucleotides read TGTGCCAGCTCACCAAGTACAGGGGGTACTGAAGCTTTCTTT.

This chain connects TRBV3-1 (or the pseudogene TRBV3-2) to TRBJ2-3; TRBD2 matches at 9 bases. The CDR3 runs 16 residues. From germline, CDR1 is LGHDT and CDR2 YNNKEL (reference sequence). Trimming cost V 3 bases and J 4 bases; bases outside gene matches: 8. The CDR3 sequence: CASSHTVAGVPDTQYF. The CDR3 region has the DNA TGTGCCAGCAGCCACACAGTAGCGGGAGTGCCAGATACGCAGTATTTT.

This chain links TRBV5-4 with TRBJ2-7, with TRBD2 identical over 13 bases. CDR1 and CDR2 (germline): SGHNT, YYREEE (reference sequence). The V gene end was trimmed by 2 bases and the J gene end by 5 bases; junction bases not matched to a gene: 4. The CDR3 consists of 15 residues. CDR3 residues: CASSFPLAGGDEQYF. In DNA form, the CDR3 reads TGTGCCAGCAGCTTCCCACTAGCGGGAGGGGACGAGCAGTACTTC.

This chain connects TRBV28 to TRBJ1-5, with D possibly being TRBD1 (5 bases). The CDR3 loop spans 15 amino acids. Deletions cut 2 bases from V and 2 bases from J, with 10 bases between. CDR1 is MDHEN and CDR2 is SYDVKM in the germline V gene. The CDR3 DNA sequence: TGTGCCAGCAGTTTAAGGGGCGGGGGCAATCAGCCCCAGCATTTT. It translates to CASSLRGGGNQPQHF.

The chain has TRBV3-1 (or the pseudogene TRBV3-2) and TRBJ2-3; TRBD1 matches at 8 bases. The CDR3 runs 15 residues. Germline V gene sequence: CDR1 LGHDT, CDR2 YNNKEL (reference sequence). The V and J ends lost 4 bases and 3 bases, in that order; junction bases with no gene match: 6. CDR3 bases: TGTGCCAGCAGCCCCCGGACAGGGAGGACAGATACGCAGTATTTT. Its protein product is CASSPRTGRTDTQYF.

This rearrangement joins TRBV6-5 to TRBJ2-7; TRBD2 might be the D (7 bases). This CDR3 comprises 12 residues. CDR1 is MNHEY and CDR2 is SVGAGI in the germline V gene. V lost 7 bases and J lost 7, with 14 bases in between. The CDR3 reads CASTQGRGEQYF. The CDR3 DNA sequence: TGTGCCAGCACCCAGGGGAGGGGGGAGCAGTACTTC.

J is TRBJ2-7 and V is TRBV5-1; 11 positions match TRBD1. The germline gives CDR1 SGHRS, CDR2 YFSETQ. The CDR3 is made up of 16 amino acids. The J segment lost 9 bases and the V segment lost 3 bases, leaving 14 bases of the junction unmatched. CDR3 protein: CASSSTGTGGLEGQYF. The DNA of the CDR3 is TGCGCCAGCAGCTCGACCGGGACAGGGGGGCTTGAAGGGCAGTACTTC. Full variable domain (remainder filled in from reference TRBV5-1 and TRBJ2-7): KAGVTQTPRYLIKTRGQQVTLSCSPISGHRSVSWYQQTPGQGLQFLFEYFSETQRNKGNFPGRFSGRQFSNSRSEMNVSTLELGDSALYLCASSSTGTGGLEGQYFGPGTRLTVT.

This clone was recorded a few times. The V gene is TRBV3-1 (or the pseudogene TRBV3-2), the J gene TRBJ2-1, with a weak D call TRBD2 (5 bases). This CDR3 has 12 residues. In germline, CDR1 is LGHDT, CDR2 YNNKEL (reference sequence). Trimming cost V 1 base and J 13 bases, with 11 bases left between them. DNA for the CDR3: TGTGCCAGCAGCCAAGGAACTAGACCCCAGTTCTTC. It yields the protein CASSQGTRPQFF.

The rearrangement uses TRBV3-1 (or the pseudogene TRBV3-2) and TRBJ1-1; no definite D call. Germline V gene data show CDR1 as LGHDT and CDR2 as YNNKEL (reference sequence). The CDR3 totals 14 residues. V gave up 2 bases and J gave up 5 bases, with 12 bases separating them. CDR3 region: CASSQMEGNTEAFF. Written as DNA, the CDR3 is TGTGCCAGCAGCCAAATGGAGGGAAATACTGAAGCTTTCTTT.

This chain connects TRBV5-1 to TRBJ1-1, with D possibly being TRBD1 (5 bases). This CDR3 region has 13 residues. V was clipped by 4 bases and J by 1 base, with 8 bases between them. The germline CDR1 and CDR2 sequences are SGHRS and YFSETQ. The chain's CDR3 is CASSHRQNTEAFF. CDR3 in DNA: TGCGCCAGCAGCCACAGGCAGAACACTGAAGCTTTCTTT.

This rearrangement joins TRBV28 to TRBJ1-6; weak D call: TRBD1 (6 bases). Trimming left V 11 bases short and J 7 bases short, with 24 bases between. This CDR3 is 16 amino acids long. Germline CDR1 reads MDHEN; CDR2 reads SYDVKM. The CDR3 sequence is CAAGDARGVRNSPLHF. The CDR3, as DNA: TGTGCCGCGGGGGACGCAAGGGGGGTGAGGAATTCACCCCTCCACTTT.

The genes are TRBV3-1 (or the pseudogene TRBV3-2) and TRBJ2-4, with a tentative D call TRBD1 (5 bases). Trimming pared 10 bases from V and 0 bases from J, leaving 19 bases between. Germline CDR1 LGHDT, CDR2 YNNKEL (reference sequence). The CDR3 spans 16 residues. In nucleotides, the CDR3 is TGTGCCACCTCAACTCAGGGTAAAGGAGCCAAAAACATTCAGTACTTC. Translation gives CATSTQGKGAKNIQYF.

This rearrangement joins TRBV27 to TRBJ2-4, with 8 bases matching TRBD2. Germline V gene data show CDR1 as MNHEY and CDR2 as SMNVEV (reference sequence). CDR3 length: 16 amino acids. V gave up 5 bases and J gave up 0 bases; unmatched junction bases: 6. The CDR3 protein is CASSPGGVLAKNIQYF. In DNA, the CDR3 is TGTGCCAGCAGTCCCGGGGGGGTACTAGCCAAAAACATTCAGTACTTC.

The chain uses TRBV18 and TRBJ2-7; perhaps TRBD1 as D (7 bases). V was shortened by 3 bases and J by 0 bases, with 12 bases between the two germline ends. Germline V gene sequence: CDR1 KGHSH, CDR2 LQKENI. The CDR3 runs to 15 residues. CDR3 sequence reads: CASSPRDRPSYEQYF. The CDR3, as DNA: TGTGCCAGCTCACCGCGGGACAGACCCTCCTACGAGCAGTACTTC.

The gene calls are TRBV14 and TRBJ2-1; 8 positions agree with TRBD2. The trim removed 0 bases at V and 2 bases at J, leaving 3 bases unmatched. CDR3 length: 16 amino acids. Germline V gene sequence: CDR1 SGHDN, CDR2 FVKESK. CDR3 sequence (DNA): TGTGCCAGCAGCCAAGAGAAGGGACTAGCCTACAATGAGCAGTTCTTC. Protein product: CASSQEKGLAYNEQFF.

This clone turned up a few times. The chain links TRBV2 to TRBJ1-1, with 8 bases fitting TRBD1. CDR1 is SNHLY and CDR2 is FYNNEI in the germline V gene. J gave up 2 bases and V 3 bases, and 5 bases lay outside the gene matches. The CDR3 sequence is 15 residues long. CDR3 nucleotide sequence: TGTGCCAGCAGTGATCCCAGGGGGCAAAACACTGAAGCTTTCTTT. Translating it yields CASSDPRGQNTEAFF.

The V and J genes are TRBV4-1 and TRBJ2-5; 8 nucleotides line up with TRBD2. CDR3 length equals 16 residues. Germline CDR1 is MGHRA and CDR2 is YSYEKL. Trimming at V came to 5 bases and at J to 5 bases, leaving 13 bases not matched to a gene. The CDR3 reads CASSSGASGPRETQYF. The CDR3 region has the DNA TGCGCCAGCAGCTCAGGGGCTAGCGGGCCTCGGGAGACCCAGTACTTC.